The 10 T cell receptor beta chains below were found in one sample sequenced in a study of cytomegalovirus exposure and HLA in healthy donors. Sequencing used immunoSEQ multiplex PCR; TCRdb keeps in-frame clones, though not all of them. In the table there are approximately 65,000 clones, roughly 93% of which are singletons. The sample was PBMCs. These receptors all come from a woman aged 18-35 years in good health and CMV-seronegative.

The rearrangement links TRBV5-1 to TRBJ1-5; D remains ambiguous. Germline lookup yields CDR1 SGHRS and CDR2 YFSETQ. Between the trimmed V and J ends, which lost 4 bases and 2 bases, there was a span of 16 bases. CDR3 length: 16 amino acids. The CDR3 region has the DNA TGCGCCAGCAGCCCCGGCCGGCGGGAGGGCAATCAGCCCCAGCATTTT. Translation: CASSPGRREGNQPQHF.

CDR3 sequence: CASRTRGGTGEGGNQPQHF. For the CDR3, the DNA is TGTGCCAGTAGAACCCGCGGCGGGACAGGGGAAGGAGGCAATCAGCCCCAGCATTTT. This chain connects TRBV19 to TRBJ1-5, with 10 bases fitting TRBD1. The CDR3 is 19 amino acids. The germline CDR1 and CDR2 sequences are LNHDA and SQIVND (reference sequence). The J segment lost 2 bases and the V segment lost 6 bases, leaving 16 bases of the junction unmatched.

This clone was counted a few times. At the DNA level, this CDR3 is encoded by other sequences in the same sample as well. J is TRBJ1-4 and V is TRBV30, with TRBD1 identical over 7 bases. Germline CDR1 is GTSNPN and CDR2 is SVGIG (reference sequence). This CDR3 is 14 amino acids long. V lost 0 bases, J lost 3 bases, and 1 base stayed unmatched. CDR3 DNA sequence: TGTGCCTGGAGTGTCCAGGGGGCTAATGAAAAACTGTTTTTT. Its protein is CAWSVQGANEKLFF.

The chain combines TRBV4-1 with TRBJ1-3, with TRBD1 matching 8 bases. Trimming removed 0 bases from V and 3 bases from J; junction bases left unmatched: 10. This CDR3 is built from 18 residues. Germline lookup yields CDR1 MGHRA and CDR2 YSYEKL. CDR3 in amino acids: CASSQERTQGVFGNTIYF. CDR3 sequence (DNA): TGCGCCAGCAGCCAAGAACGAACACAGGGGGTTTTTGGAAACACCATATATTTT.

The chain is built from TRBV7-2 and TRBJ2-3; TRBD2 might be the D (6 bases). V lost 0 bases, J lost 8 bases, and 6 bases lay in between. The CDR3 is 12 amino acids. Germline CDR1 SGHTA, CDR2 FQGNSA. CDR3 DNA sequence: TGTGCCAGCAGCTTAGCGGGGGGTACGCAGTATTTT. This sequence encodes CASSLAGGTQYF.

The rearrangement joins TRBV28 to TRBJ2-3; TRBD2 matches 11 bases. The germline CDR1 and CDR2 sequences are MDHEN and SYDVKM. The junction had 15 bases not matched to a gene; V was cut back by 5 bases and J by 11 bases. The CDR3 is 16 amino acids. CDR3: CASSPSGSGGAGGQYF. CDR3 nucleotide sequence: TGTGCCAGCAGTCCAAGCGGTAGCGGGGGGGCTGGTGGGCAGTATTTT.

The rearrangement joins TRBV29-1 to TRBJ2-3, with 7 bases identical to TRBD2. This CDR3 is 15 amino acids long. Trimming took 3 bases from V and 3 from J; bases not matched to a gene: 9. CDR1 is SQVTM, CDR2 ANQGSEA, per germline. CDR3 coding DNA: TGCAGCGTTGAGGCAGCGGGATTTTTTACAGATACGCAGTATTTT. Its protein product is CSVEAAGFFTDTQYF.

This clone was seen only a few times. The chain uses TRBV19 and TRBJ2-2, with 11 bases lining up with TRBD2. The CDR3 is 15 amino acids. Germline V gene sequence: CDR1 LNHDA, CDR2 SQIVND (reference sequence). V trimming: 5 bases; J trimming: 4 bases; junction bases outside the gene matches: 3. CDR3 residues: CASSVAGGPTGELFF. CDR3 bases: TGTGCCAGTAGTGTAGCGGGAGGGCCCACCGGGGAGCTGTTTTTT.

This chain connects TRBV9 to TRBJ2-5; maybe TRBD1 (5 bases). This CDR3 is 16 amino acids long. The V and J ends lost 3 bases and 2 bases respectively, with 17 bases between them. Germline V gene data show CDR1 as SGDLS and CDR2 as YYNGEE. The CDR3 loop is CASSAGVGDEQETQYF. In DNA, the CDR3 is TGTGCCAGCAGCGCAGGCGTAGGGGATGAACAAGAGACCCAGTACTTC.

V is TRBV6-5 and J is TRBJ2-5, with TRBD2 as a possible D gene (7 bases). The V end lost 1 base, the J end lost 9 bases, and 15 bases lay between the germline ends. CDR3 length: 14 amino acids. Germline CDR1 is MNHEY and CDR2 is SVGAGI. The CDR3 sequence is CASSYYGGRSAQYF. The CDR3 DNA reads TGTGCCAGCAGTTACTACGGGGGGCGATCGGCCCAGTACTTC.